Sequencing of this TCR beta chain was carried out in a study of cytomegalovirus exposure and HLA in healthy donors. Details on this clone: Its antigen is currently unknown. At one of its ends the junction is not consistent with the germline gene, which may arise from a read error.

Regarding the study as a whole: TCR beta chain V- and J-gene trimming was linked, in a later analysis, to a missense variant in DCLRE1C. It was reported that the classifier diagnosed cytomegalovirus status with high specificity and sensitivity in both the original and validation cohorts. Most TCR sequences were seen very rarely across donors, but some public TCRs occurred in many.

The CDR3 is made up of 13 amino acids. Germline CDR1 and CDR2: MNHNS and SASEGT. 60 Vbeta and 13 Jbeta primers were used in PCR. The data were produced by immunoSEQ multiplex PCR, yet TCRdb's version contains in-frame clones alone and is incomplete. The sample contains about 90,000 clones, 55% to 75% of which appear only once. V is TRBV6-1 and J is TRBJ2-7, with 9 positions matching TRBD2. Input material: PBMCs. The origin of this receptor is a woman aged 18-30 years in good health and CMV-seropositive. CDR3 sequence: CASSGGGAPTVWF. The CDR3 nucleotides read TGTGCCAGCAGTGGCGGGGGGGCCCCCACTGTCTGGTTC.